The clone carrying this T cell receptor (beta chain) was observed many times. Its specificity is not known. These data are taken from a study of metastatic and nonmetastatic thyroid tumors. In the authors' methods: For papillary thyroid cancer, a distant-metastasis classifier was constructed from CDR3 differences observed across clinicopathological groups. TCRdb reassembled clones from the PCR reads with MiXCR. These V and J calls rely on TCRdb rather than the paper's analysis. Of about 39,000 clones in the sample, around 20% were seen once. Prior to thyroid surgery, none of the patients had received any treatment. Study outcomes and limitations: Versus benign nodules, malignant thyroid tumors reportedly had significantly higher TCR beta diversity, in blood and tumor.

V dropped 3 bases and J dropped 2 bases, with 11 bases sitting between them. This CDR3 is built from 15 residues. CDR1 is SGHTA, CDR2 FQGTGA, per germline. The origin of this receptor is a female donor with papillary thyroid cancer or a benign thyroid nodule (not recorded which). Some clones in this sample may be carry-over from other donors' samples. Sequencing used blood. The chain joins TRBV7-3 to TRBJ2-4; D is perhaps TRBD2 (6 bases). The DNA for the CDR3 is TGTGCCAGCAGCTTGACTAGTATAACCAAAAACATTCAGTACTTC. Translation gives CASSLTSITKNIQYF.